This T cell receptor (beta chain) was retrieved from a study of blood T cell repertoires in COVID-19. For the study at large: Material from acute and convalescent COVID-19 was sourced from the United States, Italy and Spain.

As processed by the authors: Researchers report that nucleated cell counts were estimated from reference gene primer amplification. The repertoire was sequenced with immunoSEQ multiplex PCR; TCRdb's copy has only in-frame clones and lacks some. The V and J calls and clone size come from that table; D and trimming were worked out from the DNA. The repertoire holds about 200,000 clones, with 80% to 90% as singletons. Germline CDR1 is MDHEN and CDR2 is SYDVKM. Trimming cost V 1 base and J 1 base, with 5 bases left between them. This CDR3 contains 14 residues. Material for sequencing was peripheral blood. This chain joins TRBV28 and TRBJ2-4; D is unclear. The clonotype originates from a woman aged 65 to 85 with acute or convalescent COVID-19. The CDR3 is CASSLYKAKNIQYF. The CDR3 DNA follows: TGTGCCAGCAGTTTATACAAGGCCAAAAACATTCAGTACTTC.